This entry lists 13 T cell receptor beta chains sequenced from one sample in a study of shared clonotypes between healthy human individuals. The table came from immunoSEQ multiplex PCR; TCRdb's copy has only in-frame clones and leaves some out. The table lists some 700,000 clones, 90% of them singletons. Sequencing was carried out using memory CD8+ T cells from PBMCs. Subset of the sample: CD45RO+ cells pooled with CCR7-negative TemRA cells. The source of these receptors is a man in his late teens or twenties in good health. Some clones in this sample may be carry-over from other donors' samples.

The chain employs TRBV6-5 and TRBJ1-1; weak D call: TRBD1 (5 bases). V lost 4 bases, J lost 5 bases, and 14 bases lay in between. Germline V lookup: CDR1 MNHEY, CDR2 SVGAGI. This CDR3 spans 14 amino acids. CDR3 loop: CASSWDWRWTEAFF. Here the CDR3 DNA reads TGTGCCAGCAGTTGGGACTGGAGGTGGACTGAAGCTTTCTTT.

The J gene is TRBJ2-1, the V gene TRBV9; D unresolved. Germline V gene lookup returns CDR1 SGDLS and CDR2 YYNGEE. V gave up 0 bases and J gave up 6 bases, with 13 bases separating them. The CDR3 totals 15 residues. The CDR3 is CASSVEPNRANEQFF. DNA of the CDR3: TGTGCCAGCAGCGTAGAACCGAATCGGGCCAATGAGCAGTTCTTC.

V and J are TRBV28 and TRBJ2-7; 13 positions agree with TRBD2. Germline CDR1 MDHEN, CDR2 SYDVKM. The V gene end was trimmed by 1 base and the J gene end by 5 bases; junction bases not matched to a gene: 5. The CDR3 is 16 residues long. DNA for the CDR3: TGTGCCAGCAGTTTATATCGGACTAGCGGGAGCGACGAGCAGTACTTC. Encoded protein: CASSLYRTSGSDEQYF.

The chain is built from TRBV9 and TRBJ1-4; D gene ambiguous. The CDR3 is 15 residues long. Germline V gene sequence: CDR1 SGDLS, CDR2 YYNGEE. The ends were cut back, 0 bases at V and 4 bases at J, with 10 bases in the middle. The CDR3 DNA is TGTGCCAGCAGCGTAGGTGGGGAGTTTAATGAAAAACTGTTTTTT. This gives the protein CASSVGGEFNEKLFF.

This chain uses TRBV6-6 with TRBJ2-7; 8 bases match TRBD1. V shed 6 bases and J 3 bases; nucleotides not matched to a gene: 7. The CDR3 has 14 residues. Germline V gives CDR1 MNHNY, CDR2 SVGAGI (reference sequence). In DNA, the CDR3 is TGTGCCAGCAGGGACAGGGACGGGCTCTACGAGCAGTACTTC. Protein: CASRDRDGLYEQYF.

The chain has TRBV6-1 and TRBJ2-7; D remains ambiguous. Between the trimmed V and J ends, which lost 6 bases and 2 bases, there was a span of 8 bases. This CDR3 comprises 12 residues. Germline lookup yields CDR1 MNHNS and CDR2 SASEGT. For the CDR3, the DNA is TGTGCCAGCAGGGCCCGGGCCTACGAGCAGTACTTC. This encodes CASRARAYEQYF.

This chain uses TRBV10-2 with TRBJ2-1; TRBD1 agrees at 9 bases. Germline lookup yields CDR1 WSHSY and CDR2 SAAADI. The ends lost 7 bases at V and 7 bases at J; junction bases unmatched: 2. The CDR3 has 12 amino acids. CDR3 in amino acids: CASTGTGNEQFF. As DNA, the CDR3 is TGCGCCAGCACCGGGACAGGGAATGAGCAGTTCTTC.

The chain joins TRBV6-6 to TRBJ1-5, with 9 bases matching TRBD1. In germline, CDR1 is MNHNY, CDR2 SVGAGI (reference sequence). The CDR3 runs 16 residues. Trimming took 2 bases from V and 2 from J; bases not matched to a gene: 4. CDR3 protein: CASSYRTGDGNQPQHF. The CDR3 DNA reads TGTGCCAGCAGTTACCGGACAGGGGACGGCAATCAGCCCCAGCATTTT.

Note on this clone: This specimen includes other DNA sequences encoding the same CDR3. The V call is TRBV6-5, the J call TRBJ2-2; unclear D gene. V lost 6 bases and J lost 4, with 3 bases in between. Germline V gene sequence: CDR1 MNHEY, CDR2 SVGAGI. The CDR3 is 11 residues long. CDR3 loop: CASSGTGELFF. CDR3 DNA sequence: TGTGCCAGCAGCGGCACCGGGGAGCTGTTTTTT.

V and J are TRBV5-1 and TRBJ1-4, with 7 positions matching TRBD1. The CDR3 is 15 residues long. The V and J ends lost 4 bases and 8 bases, in that order; junction bases with no gene match: 11. The V gene's germline CDR1 is SGHRS and CDR2 YFSETQ. The CDR3 here is CASSPTGWIKEKLFF. DNA of the CDR3: TGCGCCAGCAGCCCGACAGGGTGGATTAAGGAAAAACTGTTTTTT.

V and J are TRBV4-1 and TRBJ2-7, with TRBD1 identical over 9 bases. The CDR3 runs 14 residues. V dropped 5 bases and J dropped 6; count of bases not matched to a gene: 8. Germline V gives CDR1 MGHRA, CDR2 YSYEKL. The CDR3 here is CASSFRQGDGEQYF. DNA for the CDR3: TGCGCCAGCAGCTTTCGACAGGGGGACGGCGAGCAGTACTTC.

This clone appeared once. The rearrangement links TRBV5-8 to TRBJ1-3; 8 bases align to TRBD1. This CDR3 has 15 amino acids. J lost 2 bases, V lost 4 bases, and 5 bases had no gene match. CDR1 and CDR2 from the germline V gene are SGHTS and YDEGEE. DNA of the CDR3: TGTGCCAGCAGCCCCACGGACAGGGCTGGAAACACCATATATTTT. Protein sequence: CASSPTDRAGNTIYF.

This clone was seen only once. V usage is TRBV4-3 and J usage is TRBJ2-1, with TRBD2 matching 8 bases. The length of the CDR3 is 15 residues. CDR1 is LGHNA, CDR2 YSLEER, per germline. J was trimmed by 4 bases and V by 3 bases; bases with no gene match: 5. CDR3 region: CASSHSGTIYNEQFF. CDR3 in DNA: TGCGCCAGCAGCCATAGCGGGACGATTTACAATGAGCAGTTCTTC.